This TCR beta chain came from a study of T cell changes during pregnancy in multiple sclerosis. The CDR3 has 13 residues. V was cut by 4 bases and J by 3 bases, with 10 bases left in between. The germline V gene encodes CDR1 SNHLY and CDR2 FYNNEI. Produced via immunoSEQ multiplex PCR; TCRdb's table is partial and in-frame only. The sample holds tens of thousands of clones, 95% to 97% seen once. This sequence was found in a female donor with multiple sclerosis, enrolled in a pregnancy study. The chain is built from TRBV2 and TRBJ2-7; tentatively, D is TRBD2 (5 bases). Material: peripheral blood, obtained in the second trimester of pregnancy. The CDR3 region is CASSGLSNYEQYF. The DNA of the CDR3 is TGTGCCAGCAGTGGACTATCCAACTACGAGCAGTACTTC.